This record looks at one T cell receptor beta chain sequence and its context. Germline V CDR1 and CDR2: LNHDA, SQIVND (reference sequence). Germline trimming cut 5 bases from V and 2 bases from J; bases unmatched to any gene: 9. This CDR3 is built from 15 residues. These data come from a study of shared T cell receptors in the human thymus. TCRdb's table, derived via immunoSEQ multiplex PCR, lists solely in-frame clones and lacks some. The sample lists hundreds of thousands of clones; 80% to 90% were seen once. These data were also reused for a study on human thymus T cells.

The sequenced material came from thymocytes. The TCR sequence derives from a girl in the first two years of life with a congenital heart defect. V gene TRBV19 combines with J gene TRBJ2-7; 7 bases match TRBD1. Here the CDR3 reads CASSFGQASPYEQYF. In DNA, the CDR3 is TGTGCCAGTAGTTTTGGACAGGCCTCTCCCTACGAGCAGTACTTC. The full variable domain, with the rest looked up from reference TRBV19 and TRBJ2-7, is DGGITQSPKYLFRKEGQNVTLSCEQNLNHDAMYWYRQDPGQGLRLIYYSQIVNDFQKGDIAEGYSVSREKKESFPLTVTSAQKNPTAFYLCASSFGQASPYEQYFGPGTRLTVT.